This T cell receptor beta chain was documented in a study of blood T cell repertoires in COVID-19 (dated by TCRdb to 2020 to 2021). About the study as a whole: Samples from collaborators originated in the United States, Italy and Spain and spanned both the acute and convalescent phases of COVID-19. The prospective study material was composed of cDNA or gDNA derived from T cells, B-cell-depleted T cells, or PBMCs. The dataset comprised deeply sampled blood TCRbeta repertoires from subjects exposed to, actively infected with, or recovered from COVID-19. Where available, HLA class I and class II types were obtained from metadata supplied by the sample provider rather than from assay-based typing. Sample metadata almost always included a de-identified subject ID, COVID-19 status, age in years and sex. Samples came from the ongoing ImmuneRACE study (first 160 participants) plus 1,254 subjects from 6 global collaborators. The repertoires were made available in a free public database intended to serve as a resource for research on the immune response to SARS-CoV-2. General study outcomes and caveats: The amount of clinical and demographic metadata varied by source and participant and was provided uncurated.

A second Seattle source provided samples from volunteer blood donors who had recovered from COVID-19. Collaborating institutions collected whole blood in K2EDTA tubes following their own protocols. Collaborator samples were shipped for TCRbeta analysis as frozen whole blood, isolated PBMCs, or DNA extracted from either sample type. Worth noting for this clone: Its binding antigen is unknown. No qualities accompany the bases; no much larger clone lies one base away.

The CDR3 numbers 14 residues from cysteine through phenylalanine. The kept DNA is CDR3 alone, 42 bases in frame from the first base. The germline V gene sets CDR1 to SGHDN and CDR2 to FVKESK. V was cut back by 4 bases and J by 3 bases, leaving a gap of 12 bases between them. TCRbeta CDR3 regions were amplified from genomic DNA by means of the immunoSEQ Assay, a bias-controlled multiplex PCR. On the authors' methods: Nucleated cell counts per sample were estimated from amplification of reference gene primers within the assay. Sequence reads were collapsed and filtered to measure the absolute abundance of every unique TCRbeta CDR3 rearrangement. For each sample, productive Simpson clonality was calculated by taking the square root of Simpson's diversity index across productive rearrangements. TCRdb's version of the immuneACCESS table is confined to in-frame rearrangements and falls short of the full clone set. An unresolved V gene accounts for under half of the shortfall where checked; the remainder is of unknown origin. That table furnishes V, J and clone size, whereas the DNA furnished D and trimming. This sample lists 240,000 or so clones; around 85% were detected once. The ten biggest clones cover about 3% of the sample.

Sequenced sample: peripheral blood. The chain employs TRBV14 and TRBJ1-1; the best D guess is TRBD1, with 5 bases matching. The receptor comes from a woman younger than 45 who had recovered from COVID-19. The CDR3 region: CASSPSRAYTEAFF. In nucleotides, the sequence is TGTGCCAGCAGCCCAAGCAGGGCCTACACTGAAGCTTTCTTT.